These 10 T cell receptor beta chains were sequenced from one sample in a study of blood T cell repertoires in COVID-19. Measured with immunoSEQ multiplex PCR; TCRdb has only the in-frame clones, and not every one. The sample carries approximately 200,000 clones, less than 90% recorded once. Source material: peripheral blood. The source of these receptors is a woman in her fifties or sixties with acute or convalescent COVID-19.

This clone was counted a single time. One end of the junction fails to match germline, which may point to a read error. The chain couples TRBV30 to TRBJ1-4, with 10 bases that match TRBD1. Germline V CDR1 and CDR2: GTSNPN, SVGIG (reference sequence). This CDR3 is built from 13 residues. CDR3 bases: TGTGCCTGGTACCCCGGGACAGGGGCCCAGGGGATTTTT. It is translated as CAWYPGTGAQGIF.

The chain couples TRBV7-8 to TRBJ2-7, with 8 bases aligning to TRBD1. CDR3 length: 16 amino acids. Germline lookup yields CDR1 SGHVS and CDR2 FQNEAQ. V shed 4 bases and J 1 base; nucleotides not matched to a gene: 9. In DNA form, the CDR3 reads TGTGCCAGCAGCTCCAGTAAGGACAGGGCATCCTACGAGCAGTACTTC. It yields the protein CASSSSKDRASYEQYF.

The chain combines TRBV6-5 with TRBJ1-2, with 7 bases identical to TRBD1. Germline assignment: CDR1 MNHEY and CDR2 SVGAGI. V shed 6 bases and J 4 bases; nucleotides not matched to a gene: 8. This CDR3 comprises 14 residues. The CDR3 DNA reads TGTGCCAGCAGCCGGACAGGACCCTTCTATGGCTACACCTTC. Encoded protein: CASSRTGPFYGYTF.

The chain links TRBV7-9 to TRBJ2-5; D not certain. The V gene's germline CDR1 is SEHNR and CDR2 FQNEAQ (reference sequence). Trimming took 10 bases from V and 2 from J, leaving 23 bases between them. The CDR3 spans 16 residues. The CDR3 DNA follows: TGTGCCACCCTGAGAGATACTACCCTCAGACAAGAGACCCAGTACTTC. Amino acids: CATLRDTTLRQETQYF.

The sample holds many counts of this clone. CDR3 DNA: TGTGCCAGCGCTTTTGGGACTACTAACACCGGGGAGCTGTTTTTT. It translates to CASAFGTTNTGELFF. The rearrangement joins TRBV3-1 (or the pseudogene TRBV3-2) to TRBJ2-2; 7 bases fit TRBD2. The CDR3 contains 15 residues. Losses at the gene ends were 8 bases for V and 2 bases for J; bases not matched to a gene: 8. Germline CDR1 reads LGHDT; CDR2 reads YNNKEL (reference sequence).

A word on this clone: Relative to the germline gene, one junction end is altered; a read error may explain this. V gene TRBV30 combines with J gene TRBJ2-7, with TRBD2 identical over 10 bases. Germline assignment: CDR1 GTSNPN and CDR2 SVGIG (reference sequence). The CDR3 is 14 residues long. The CDR3 spells CAWSPSGSSHEQYF. In DNA form, the CDR3 reads TGTGCCTGGAGTCCTAGCGGGAGCTCCCACGAGCAGTACTTC. Full variable domain (remainder filled in from reference TRBV30 and TRBJ2-7): SQTIHQWPATLVQPVGSPLSLECTVEGTSNPNLYWYRQAAGRGLQLLFYSVGIGQISSEVPQNLSASRPQDRQFILSSKKLLLSDSGFYLCAWSPSGSSHEQYFGPGTRLTVT.

The chain employs TRBV14 and TRBJ2-7; 8 bases are shared with TRBD1. This CDR3 spans 13 amino acids. The J segment lost 6 bases and the V segment lost 3 bases, leaving 4 bases of the junction unmatched. Germline CDR1 reads SGHDN; CDR2 reads FVKESK. CDR3 nucleotides: TGTGCCAGCAGCCAGGGACAGGTCGGCGAGCAGTACTTC. Translating it yields CASSQGQVGEQYF.

The chain uses TRBV19 and TRBJ1-3; 10 bases map to TRBD1. From germline, CDR1 is LNHDA and CDR2 SQIVND (reference sequence). The CDR3 totals 14 residues. The trim removed 5 bases at V and 5 bases at J, leaving 3 bases unmatched. CDR3 protein: CASSSGQGRNTIYF. CDR3 nucleotide sequence: TGTGCCAGTAGTTCGGGACAGGGGAGAAACACCATATATTTT.

J is TRBJ2-7 and V is TRBV25-1; D unresolved. Deletions cut 4 bases from V and 0 bases from J, with 10 bases between. The CDR3 consists of 14 residues. The germline CDR1 and CDR2 sequences are MGHDK and SYGVNS. The DNA of the CDR3 is TGTGCCAGCAGTGGCTCAGGTTACTCCTACGAGCAGTACTTC. Translated: CASSGSGYSYEQYF.

This sequence joins TRBV5-4 and TRBJ1-4, with D possibly matching TRBD1 (6 bases). Deletions cut 4 bases from V and 8 bases from J, with 15 bases between. This CDR3 spans 14 amino acids. Germline V CDR1 and CDR2: SGHNT, YYREEE (reference sequence). CDR3 protein: CASSQDSRREKLFF. The CDR3, as DNA: TGTGCCAGCAGCCAGGACAGCCGGCGAGAAAAACTGTTTTTT.